This TCR beta chain appears in the sequencing data of a study of blood T cell repertoires in COVID-19. Trimming cost V 3 bases and J 5 bases; bases outside gene matches: 17. This CDR3 has 19 residues. The germline V gene has CDR1 LNHDA and CDR2 SQIVND (reference sequence). Original handling: Estimation of nucleated cell counts was performed using reference gene primer amplification. Data came from immunoSEQ multiplex PCR; TCRdb stores just in-frame clones and leaves some out. That table furnishes V, J and clone size, whereas the DNA furnished D and trimming. Of 190,000 or so clones listed, around 90% are singletons. Participants had their cohort set by participant-reported clinical history. For recovered donors of Cohort 3, there were two negative PCRs, clearance, or symptom resolution.

The sequence derives from a young woman who had recovered from COVID-19. The chain has TRBV19 and TRBJ2-1; 9 nucleotides align to TRBD2. Sequenced material: PBMCs or T cells enriched from blood (not recorded which). CDR3 residues: CASSMGRSSGTLTNNEQFF. Here the CDR3 DNA reads TGTGCCAGTAGTATGGGACGGTCTAGCGGGACTCTAACTAACAATGAGCAGTTCTTC.